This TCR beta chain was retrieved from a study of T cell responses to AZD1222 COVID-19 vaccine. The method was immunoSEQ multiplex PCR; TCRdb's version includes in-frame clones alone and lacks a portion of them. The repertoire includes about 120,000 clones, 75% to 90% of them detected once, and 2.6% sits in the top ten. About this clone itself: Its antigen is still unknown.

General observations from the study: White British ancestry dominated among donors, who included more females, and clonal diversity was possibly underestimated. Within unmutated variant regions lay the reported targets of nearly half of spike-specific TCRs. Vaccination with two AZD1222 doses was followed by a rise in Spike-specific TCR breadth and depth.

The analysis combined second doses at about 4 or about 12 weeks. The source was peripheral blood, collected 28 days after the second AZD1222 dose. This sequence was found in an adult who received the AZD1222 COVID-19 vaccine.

The CDR3 nucleotides are TGTGCCAGCAGTTGGCGTCAGAATGAAAAACTGTTTTTT. Translating gives CASSWRQNEKLFF. The V call is TRBV6-5, the J call TRBJ1-4; D is unresolved. The ends were cut back, 4 bases at V and 5 bases at J, with 8 bases in the middle. This CDR3 has 13 amino acids. The germline V gene encodes CDR1 MNHEY and CDR2 SVGAGI.